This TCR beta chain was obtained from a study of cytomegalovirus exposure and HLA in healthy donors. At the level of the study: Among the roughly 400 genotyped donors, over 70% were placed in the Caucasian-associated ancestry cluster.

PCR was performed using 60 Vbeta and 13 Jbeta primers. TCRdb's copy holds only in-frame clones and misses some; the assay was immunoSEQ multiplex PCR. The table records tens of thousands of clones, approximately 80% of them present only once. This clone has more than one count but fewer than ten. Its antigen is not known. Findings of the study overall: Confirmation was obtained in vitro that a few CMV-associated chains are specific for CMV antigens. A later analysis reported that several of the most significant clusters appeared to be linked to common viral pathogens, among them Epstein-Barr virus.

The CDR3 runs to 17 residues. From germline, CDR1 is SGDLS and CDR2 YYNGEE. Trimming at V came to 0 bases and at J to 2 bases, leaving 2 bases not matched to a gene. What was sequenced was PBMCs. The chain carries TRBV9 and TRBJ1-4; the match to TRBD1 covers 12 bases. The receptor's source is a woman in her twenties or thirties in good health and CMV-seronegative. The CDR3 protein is CASSVAGQGATNEKLFF. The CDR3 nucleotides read TGTGCCAGCAGCGTAGCGGGACAGGGGGCTACTAATGAAAAACTGTTTTTT.